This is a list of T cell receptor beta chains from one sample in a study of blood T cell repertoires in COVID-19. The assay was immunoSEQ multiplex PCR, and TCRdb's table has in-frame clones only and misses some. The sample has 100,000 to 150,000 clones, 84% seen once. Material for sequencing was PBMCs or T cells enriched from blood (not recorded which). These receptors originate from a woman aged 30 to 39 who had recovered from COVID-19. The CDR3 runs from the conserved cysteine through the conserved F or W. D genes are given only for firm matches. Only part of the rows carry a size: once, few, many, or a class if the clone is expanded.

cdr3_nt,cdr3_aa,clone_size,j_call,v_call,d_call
TGCGCCAGCAGCTTGGTCCGGGGGTTGATGGAGACCCAGTACTTC,CASSLVRGLMETQYF,.,TRBJ2-5,TRBV5-1,.
TGTGCCAGCAGCTCAGGGGGAATTGGTACGCAGTATTTT,CASSSGGIGTQYF,.,TRBJ2-3,TRBV7-3,TRBD1
TGTGCCAGTAGTATAGGTAGCAATGAAGCTTTCTTT,CASSIGSNEAFF,.,TRBJ1-1,TRBV19,.
TGTGCCAGCAGCAAGCGGGAGGCCGACACCGGGGAGCTGTTTTTT,CASSKREADTGELFF,.,TRBJ2-2,TRBV28,TRBD2
TGTGCCAGCAGTAAATACAGGGATGAAGCTTTCTTT,CASSKYRDEAFF,.,TRBJ1-1,TRBV2,.
TGTGCCAGCAGCTTAAGACTCTCCGGGGGGGAGCTGTTTTTT,CASSLRLSGGELFF,.,TRBJ2-2,TRBV11-1,.
TGTGCCAGTCATACTGGTGGTTGGCCCTCCGGGGAAAAACTGTTTTTT,CASHTGGWPSGEKLFF,.,TRBJ1-4,TRBV11-2,.
TGTGCCAGTAGTCCAGGACAGGGGTTCGCGAGAAATACAGATACGCAGTATTTT,CASSPGQGFARNTDTQYF,.,TRBJ2-3,TRBV19,TRBD1
TGTGCCAGCAGCACTCAGAAAACTAGCTCCTACGAGCAGTACTTC,CASSTQKTSSYEQYF,.,TRBJ2-7,TRBV6-2/TRBV6-3,.
TGTGCCAGTAGTCTCTCCCGCTACGAGCAGTTCTTC,CASSLSRYEQFF,.,TRBJ2-1,TRBV19,.
TGTGCCAGCAGCGTAGTTTCTACAGATACGCAGTATTTT,CASSVVSTDTQYF,once,TRBJ2-3,TRBV9,.
TGCAGCGTGAGGACTCGCTCGAACACCGGGGAGCTGTTTTTT,CSVRTRSNTGELFF,.,TRBJ2-2,TRBV29-1,.
TGTGCCAGCAGCTTAGCGCGGGGGGGCGAGGGTGCCCGGCTGTTTTTT,CASSLARGGEGARLFF,.,TRBJ2-2,TRBV7-9,TRBD2
TGTGCCAGCAGCCCCGACAGGCACCTCTATGGCTACACCTTC,CASSPDRHLYGYTF,.,TRBJ1-2,TRBV6-5,.
TGCGCCAGCAGCCCTCGTATGGGCAGGGAGACCCAGTACTTC,CASSPRMGRETQYF,.,TRBJ2-5,TRBV5-1,.
TGTGCCAGCAGCCAACGGCGGGATAATTCACCCCTCCACTTT,CASSQRRDNSPLHF,.,TRBJ1-6,TRBV7-8,.
TGTGCCAGACCCGGGACAGGGAATGAAAAACTGTTTTTT,CARPGTGNEKLFF,.,TRBJ1-4,TRBV27,TRBD1
TGCGCCAGCAGCTTAGGACAGGGAGAGGACACCGGGGAGCTGTTTTTT,CASSLGQGEDTGELFF,.,TRBJ2-2,TRBV5-1,TRBD1
TGTGCCAGCAGCCTGACTAGCGGGGGCAATGAGCAGTTCTTC,CASSLTSGGNEQFF,.,TRBJ2-1,TRBV7-3,TRBD2
TGTGCCAGCACCGGAAGGGGGCAGGAGACCCAGTACTTC,CASTGRGQETQYF,.,TRBJ2-5,TRBV2,TRBD1
TGTGCCAGCACCCAGGGTTCCTACGAGCAGTACTTC,CASTQGSYEQYF,.,TRBJ2-7,TRBV7-9,.
TGTGCCAGCAGCGGGACAGGGTGGGATTCACCCCTCCACTTT,CASSGTGWDSPLHF,.,TRBJ1-6,TRBV9,TRBD1
TGTGCCAGTAGTCCCCCCCCGGGACAGGTAGGCCGGGGAGACTATGGCTACACCTTC,CASSPPPGQVGRGDYGYTF,.,TRBJ1-2,TRBV19,TRBD1
TGTGCCAGCTCACCACTCGGGGAGGTCCCTGGAAACACCATATATTTT,CASSPLGEVPGNTIYF,.,TRBJ1-3,TRBV18,.
TGTGCCAGCAGCAAAGTGAAGAGGGTTTCTTCACCCCTCCACTTT,CASSKVKRVSSPLHF,.,TRBJ1-6,TRBV21-1,.
TGTGCCAGCACCCCTAGCGGACGCTCCTACGAGCAGTACTTC,CASTPSGRSYEQYF,.,TRBJ2-7,TRBV7-9,TRBD2
TGTGCCAGCACCTCTAGCATGGGGTCCCCGCCAACCTACGAGCAGTACTTC,CASTSSMGSPPTYEQYF,.,TRBJ2-7,TRBV7-9,.
TGTGCCAGCAGCTTAGGCGGGGGACTAGCGAGACATGAGCAGTTCTTC,CASSLGGGLARHEQFF,.,TRBJ2-1,TRBV7-2,TRBD2
TGTGCCAGCTGGATGGCGGGAGGAGGCAATGAGCAGTTCTTC,CASWMAGGGNEQFF,.,TRBJ2-1,TRBV21-1,.
TGTGCCAGCTCACCCGGACTATCGGAGACCCAGTACTTC,CASSPGLSETQYF,.,TRBJ2-5,TRBV18,.
TGTGCCAGCAGCCAAGAGCCGGCAGGGGACACTGAAGCTTTCTTT,CASSQEPAGDTEAFF,.,TRBJ1-1,TRBV4-2,.
TGTGCCAGAAGCCAGTCCCGGGACATCCCCGGGGGCAATCAGCCCCAGCATTTT,CARSQSRDIPGGNQPQHF,.,TRBJ1-5,TRBV5-3,.
TGTGCCAGCAGTTCGCAGCGCTACAATGAGCAGTTCTTC,CASSSQRYNEQFF,once,TRBJ2-1,TRBV28,.
TGTGCCAGCAGTGAGAATTTGGGGGGCGGGAGCTCAGATACGCAGTATTTT,CASSENLGGGSSDTQYF,.,TRBJ2-3,TRBV6-1,.
TGCAGCGTGCACAGGGGAGAGACCCAGTACTTC,CSVHRGETQYF,.,TRBJ2-5,TRBV29-1,TRBD1
TGTGCCAGTAGTCCCACCCTAGCGGGTGCTCACAATGAGCAGTTCTTC,CASSPTLAGAHNEQFF,.,TRBJ2-1,TRBV19,TRBD2
TGTGCCAGCAAGAGGGAGGTTGCTAACTATGGCTACACCTTC,CASKREVANYGYTF,.,TRBJ1-2,TRBV2,.
TGTGCCAGCAGTTTAAGGCCGGACAGGGACTATGGCTACACCTTC,CASSLRPDRDYGYTF,.,TRBJ1-2,TRBV28,TRBD1
TGCGCCAGCAGCCTCCGGACTAGCGGAAGGGATGGAGAGACCCAGTACTTC,CASSLRTSGRDGETQYF,few,TRBJ2-5,TRBV4-1,TRBD2
TGTGCCAGTAGCGGGAGGGACAGGGGTTTATCAGATACGCAGTATTTT,CASSGRDRGLSDTQYF,.,TRBJ2-3,TRBV19,TRBD1
TGCAGTGCTAGTCCTCAGCGGAATTCACCCCTCCACTTT,CSASPQRNSPLHF,.,TRBJ1-6,TRBV20-1,.
TGTGCCAGCAGTTACTCGTGGAGGGCCTACAATGAGCAGTTCTTC,CASSYSWRAYNEQFF,.,TRBJ2-1,TRBV6-5,.
TGTGCCAGCAGTAATACAGGGGGGAACACTGAAGCTTTCTTT,CASSNTGGNTEAFF,.,TRBJ1-1,TRBV28,TRBD1
TGTGCCAGCTCACCATCGGCAGGGCACAATGAGCAGTTCTTC,CASSPSAGHNEQFF,.,TRBJ2-1,TRBV18,.
TGTGCCTGGAGAGGCGGAGCTAACTATGGCTACACCTTC,CAWRGGANYGYTF,.,TRBJ1-2,TRBV30,.
TGTGCCAGCAGCTTACCCGGGGAGGGCCCCTATGGCTACACCTTC,CASSLPGEGPYGYTF,.,TRBJ1-2,TRBV5-4,.
TGCGCCAGCAGGGCTAGTGGTGGGGATACGCAGTATTTT,CASRASGGDTQYF,.,TRBJ2-3,TRBV10-2,.
TGTGCCAGCAGTCCACGGACAGTTGCAACTAATGAAAAACTGTTTTTT,CASSPRTVATNEKLFF,.,TRBJ1-4,TRBV28,.
TGTGCCAGCAGGCGACGAGGAGCTCGGGGGGGTATGTACCAAGAGACCCAGTACTTC,CASRRRGARGGMYQETQYF,.,TRBJ2-5,TRBV27,TRBD2
TGTGCCTGGAGTGGGGCTAGCGGGAGGACCATTTCCTTC,CAWSGASGRTISF,.,TRBJ2-4,TRBV30,TRBD2
TGTGCCAGCAGTTACTCGACTTCTTACAATGAGCAGTTCTTC,CASSYSTSYNEQFF,few,TRBJ2-1,TRBV6-2/TRBV6-3,.
TGTGCCAGCAGCCCTGGACAGGGGTACGAGCAGTACTTC,CASSPGQGYEQYF,.,TRBJ2-7,TRBV11-3,TRBD1
TGTGCCAGCAGTCCCAGGACAGGGGATGGCTACACCTTC,CASSPRTGDGYTF,.,TRBJ1-2,TRBV27,TRBD1